Below, 27 T cell receptor beta chains from the same sample are listed, as sequenced in a study of cytomegalovirus exposure and HLA in healthy donors. The PCR used 60 Vbeta and 13 Jbeta primers. The protocol was immunoSEQ multiplex PCR, while the TCRdb copy is restricted to in-frame clones and leaves out a portion. In the table there are about 180,000 clones, around 72% of which are singletons. Material: PBMCs. The receptors were sampled from a female donor in good health and CMV-seronegative.

The V gene is TRBV25-1, the J gene TRBJ2-7; 7 positions match TRBD1. Germline V gene sequence: CDR1 MGHDK, CDR2 SYGVNS. The CDR3 totals 15 residues. Trimming cost V 4 bases and J 1 base; bases outside gene matches: 7. The CDR3 spells CASSAAGTVSYEQYF. In DNA form, the CDR3 reads TGTGCCAGCAGTGCTGCCGGGACAGTTTCCTACGAGCAGTACTTC.

The chain is built from TRBV5-4 and TRBJ1-1, with 12 bases that match TRBD1. The CDR3 extends over 16 amino acids. In germline, CDR1 is SGHNT, CDR2 YYREEE (reference sequence). V trimming: 3 bases; J trimming: 4 bases; junction bases outside the gene matches: 7. CDR3 in DNA: TGTGCCAGCAGCTGGGGGACAGGGGGCGAAGGCACTGAAGCTTTCTTT. Translation gives CASSWGTGGEGTEAFF.

J is TRBJ2-7 and V is TRBV19; 12 bases agree with TRBD1. Germline V gives CDR1 LNHDA, CDR2 SQIVND (reference sequence). Unmatched junction bases numbered 11, after V lost 5 bases and J lost 6 bases. The CDR3 is 16 residues long. This chain's CDR3 is CASSDSRDRGLREQYF. The CDR3 bases are TGTGCCAGTAGTGACAGCCGGGACAGGGGGCTTCGCGAGCAGTACTTC.

The chain employs TRBV6-5 and TRBJ2-7, with TRBD1 as a possible D gene (5 bases). Germline CDR1 MNHEY, CDR2 SVGAGI. Trimming cost V 0 bases and J 5 bases, with 14 bases left between them. This CDR3 is 15 amino acids long. The CDR3 sequence: CASSYSWQGGHEQYF. The CDR3 bases are TGTGCCAGCAGTTACTCGTGGCAGGGCGGCCACGAGCAGTACTTC.

The rearrangement links TRBV30 to TRBJ1-5, with D unclear. V was shortened by 2 bases and J by 1 base, with 15 bases between the two germline ends. CDR3 length: 16 amino acids. The germline gives CDR1 GTSNPN, CDR2 SVGIG (reference sequence). The CDR3 region has the DNA TGTGCCTGGAGTCTAAAACTAAGACGGAGCAATCAGCCCCAGCATTTT. It codes for CAWSLKLRRSNQPQHF.

This clone turned up a few times. The chain couples TRBV14 to TRBJ2-1; possibly TRBD2 for D (6 bases). Germline V CDR1 and CDR2: SGHDN, FVKESK. The CDR3 spans 14 residues. Trimming shortened V by 1 base and J by 10 bases, and 14 bases separated the two germline ends. The CDR3 spells CASSQGLASLEQFF. DNA for the CDR3: TGTGCCAGCAGCCAAGGGCTAGCGTCCCTCGAGCAGTTCTTC.

J is TRBJ1-5 and V is TRBV6-6; TRBD1 matches 7 bases. V shed 8 bases and J 7 bases; nucleotides not matched to a gene: 14. In germline, CDR1 is MNHNY, CDR2 SVGAGI (reference sequence). This CDR3 is 15 amino acids long. The CDR3 protein is CASGQSTGMQQPQHF. The CDR3 bases are TGTGCCAGCGGACAGTCGACAGGGATGCAGCAGCCCCAGCATTTT.

To note about this clone: This specimen includes other DNA sequences encoding the same CDR3. The chain uses TRBV30 and TRBJ2-7; D is unclear. The V gene lost 0 bases and the J gene lost 6 bases, with 15 bases spanning the gap. This CDR3 comprises 14 residues. CDR1 and CDR2 (germline): GTSNPN, SVGIG (reference sequence). CDR3 coding DNA: TGTGCCTGGAGTGTACTCGCCCCGTCTGGCGAGCAGTACTTC. The encoded protein is CAWSVLAPSGEQYF.

The chain links TRBV6-1 to TRBJ2-7, with 10 bases aligning to TRBD1. V lost 0 bases and J lost 2; bases outside the gene matches: 4. The CDR3 runs 16 residues. The germline V gene encodes CDR1 MNHNS and CDR2 SASEGT. DNA for the CDR3: TGTGCCAGCAGTGAAGCTTCCGGGACAGGGGCCTACGAGCAGTACTTC. Protein sequence: CASSEASGTGAYEQYF.

On this clone itself: Sequence at one end of the junction differs from germline and may be a read error. V and J are TRBV6-1 and TRBJ2-1, with a weak D call TRBD1 (5 bases). The CDR3 length is 14 residues. Germline CDR1 reads MNHNS; CDR2 reads SASEGT. CDR3 sequence (DNA): TGTGCCAGCATTGACGAACAGGCCTACGATGAGCAGTTCTTC. Its translation is CASIDEQAYDEQFF.

This clone was seen a handful of times. This chain joins TRBV29-1 and TRBJ2-7; D is possibly TRBD1 (6 bases). This CDR3 is 13 amino acids long. Trimming took off 4 bases at V and 7 bases at J, with 17 bases between the two ends. The V gene's germline CDR1 is SQVTM and CDR2 ANQGSEA. CDR3 amino acids: CSVGGSGAGEQYF. CDR3 DNA: TGCAGCGTTGGGGGGTCAGGGGCGGGTGAGCAGTACTTC.

The chain carries TRBV7-9 and TRBJ2-3; D gene ambiguous. The germline CDR1 and CDR2 sequences are SEHNR and FQNEAQ (reference sequence). The CDR3 is 11 residues long. V dropped 3 bases and J dropped 6 bases, with 4 bases sitting between them. CDR3 DNA: TGTGCCAGCAGCTTCTCCGATACGCAGTATTTT. Protein product: CASSFSDTQYF. The complete variable domain, with remaining parts taken from reference TRBV7-9 and TRBJ2-3, reads DTGVSQNPRHKITKRGQNVTFRCDPISEHNRLYWYRQTLGQGPEFLTYFQNEAQLEKSRLLSDRFSAERPKGSFSTLEIQRTEQGDSAMYLCASSFSDTQYFGPGTRLTVL.

The V call is TRBV13, the J call TRBJ2-7; 13 bases are a match to TRBD2. The germline gives CDR1 PRHDT, CDR2 FYEKMQ (reference sequence). The CDR3 sequence is 19 residues long. The V segment lost 5 bases and the J segment 4 bases; nucleotides outside the gene matches: 17. As DNA, the CDR3 is TGTGCCAGCAGCGACGGACTAGCGGGAGCGACGAGGTTAGGGTACGAGCAGTACTTC. Protein sequence: CASSDGLAGATRLGYEQYF.

The chain recombines TRBV5-1 with TRBJ2-7, with TRBD2 matching 14 bases. J was trimmed by 0 bases and V by 2 bases; bases with no gene match: 7. The CDR3 runs 18 residues. The germline CDR1 and CDR2 sequences are SGHRS and YFSETQ. CDR3 bases: TGCGCCAGCAGCTTTGCTGGGACTAGCGGGGGTAGCTCCTACGAGCAGTACTTC. It translates to CASSFAGTSGGSSYEQYF.

The chain is built from TRBV11-2 and TRBJ1-2; D may be TRBD1 (5 bases). CDR3 length: 13 amino acids. From germline, CDR1 is SGHAT and CDR2 FQNNGV. Between the trimmed V and J ends, which lost 5 bases and 2 bases, there was a span of 9 bases. CDR3 nucleotide sequence: TGTGCCAGCAGCCCGGGACTGAACTATGGCTACACCTTC. Protein product: CASSPGLNYGYTF.

This clone was found once. The chain joins TRBV4-1 to TRBJ1-6; 9 bases agree with TRBD1. This CDR3 is 19 amino acids long. CDR1 and CDR2 (germline): MGHRA, YSYEKL. The ends lost 1 base at V and 3 bases at J; junction bases unmatched: 10. The CDR3 loop is CASSQGVFWDRDYNSPLHF. In nucleotides, the CDR3 is TGCGCCAGCAGCCAAGGCGTTTTCTGGGACAGGGACTATAATTCACCCCTCCACTTT.

The chain joins TRBV6-5 to TRBJ1-3; D gene unclear. V lost 0 bases and J 5 bases, leaving 5 bases between the germline ends. Per the germline V gene, CDR1 is MNHEY and CDR2 is SVGAGI. The CDR3 is 13 amino acids. CDR3: CASSYSSRNTIYF. Written as DNA, the CDR3 is TGTGCCAGCAGTTACTCATCAAGAAACACCATATATTTT.

The chain combines TRBV4-3 with TRBJ2-5; 11 nucleotides agree with TRBD2. The CDR3 has 17 residues. The V gene's germline CDR1 is LGHNA and CDR2 YSLEER. The J segment lost 4 bases and the V segment lost 1 base, leaving 8 bases of the junction unmatched. CDR3 nucleotide sequence: TGCGCCAGCAGCCAAGTTGGGCCTAGCGGGGGGCGAGAGACCCAGTACTTC. Translation: CASSQVGPSGGRETQYF.

The chain carries TRBV27 and TRBJ2-1, with D uncertain. The CDR3 totals 17 residues. Per the germline V gene, CDR1 is MNHEY and CDR2 is SMNVEV (reference sequence). V lost 2 bases and J 5 bases, leaving 19 bases between the germline ends. CDR3 protein: CASSLPPARGADNEQFF. The CDR3 bases are TGTGCCAGCAGTTTACCACCCGCGCGAGGCGCGGACAATGAGCAGTTCTTC.

This chain connects TRBV10-1 to TRBJ1-4, with TRBD1 matching 9 bases. This CDR3 is 16 amino acids long. The J segment lost 3 bases and the V segment lost 6 bases, leaving 8 bases of the junction unmatched. The germline V gene has CDR1 WNHNN and CDR2 SYGVQD (reference sequence). The CDR3 protein is CASSPSGQGPNEKLFF. Written as DNA, the CDR3 is TGCGCCAGCAGCCCTAGCGGACAGGGGCCTAATGAAAAACTGTTTTTT.

This clone was recorded once. V and J are TRBV7-6 and TRBJ2-1; the D gene is possibly TRBD2 (7 bases). The CDR3 runs to 18 residues. V shed 1 base and J shed 0 bases, with 16 bases lying between them. From germline, CDR1 is SGHVS and CDR2 FNYEAQ. The CDR3 protein is CASSLVRGPSRSYNEQFF. The CDR3 nucleotides are TGTGCCAGCAGCTTAGTGCGGGGGCCTTCCCGCTCCTACAATGAGCAGTTCTTC.

The rearrangement uses TRBV6-5 and TRBJ2-7, with D possibly being TRBD2 (5 bases). With 6 bases removed from V and 3 bases from J, the gap between germline ends came to 18 bases. The germline CDR1 and CDR2 sequences are MNHEY and SVGAGI. This CDR3 is built from 15 residues. The CDR3 DNA reads TGTGCCAGCAGACTCGGACTTACCGTTAACTACGAGCAGTACTTC. This codes for CASRLGLTVNYEQYF.

The V gene is TRBV7-2, the J gene TRBJ2-5; a possible D gene is TRBD2 (7 bases). This CDR3 comprises 16 residues. Trimming pared 4 bases from V and 0 bases from J, leaving 15 bases between. The germline gives CDR1 SGHTA, CDR2 FQGNSA. CDR3 in DNA: TGTGCCAGCAGCTCCGGGGGGCGGGGCTACCAAGAGACCCAGTACTTC. It translates to CASSSGGRGYQETQYF.

The rearrangement uses TRBV29-1 and TRBJ2-3, with 14 nucleotides matching TRBD2. The CDR3 spans 16 residues. The ends lost 1 base at V and 3 bases at J; junction bases unmatched: 3. CDR1 is SQVTM, CDR2 ANQGSEA, per germline. The CDR3 spells CSVEVGLAGGTDTQYF. The CDR3, as DNA: TGCAGCGTTGAAGTCGGACTAGCGGGGGGAACAGATACGCAGTATTTT.

This rearrangement joins TRBV19 to TRBJ1-5; D unclear. CDR3 size: 16 residues. Trimming removed 6 bases from V and 2 bases from J, with 17 bases in between. Germline V gene sequence: CDR1 LNHDA, CDR2 SQIVND (reference sequence). The CDR3 spells CASRVGRGSGNQPQHF. In nucleotides, the CDR3 is TGTGCCAGTAGGGTAGGCCGCGGTAGCGGCAATCAGCCCCAGCATTTT. The full variable domain, completed using reference TRBV19 and TRBJ1-5, is DGGITQSPKYLFRKEGQNVTLSCEQNLNHDAMYWYRQDPGQGLRLIYYSQIVNDFQKGDIAEGYSVSREKKESFPLTVTSAQKNPTAFYLCASRVGRGSGNQPQHFGDGTRLSIL.

The chain links TRBV28 to TRBJ2-7, with D perhaps TRBD2 (5 bases). This CDR3 region has 13 residues. V lost 6 bases to trimming and J lost 0 bases, with 9 bases between them. The germline gives CDR1 MDHEN, CDR2 SYDVKM. For the CDR3, the DNA is TGTGCCAGCAGAATTCGGGGCTCCTACGAGCAGTACTTC. It specifies CASRIRGSYEQYF.

V is TRBV19 and J is TRBJ2-2, with TRBD1 matching 11 bases. The CDR3 runs 17 residues. Germline V CDR1 and CDR2: LNHDA, SQIVND (reference sequence). The V segment lost 5 bases and the J segment 5 bases; nucleotides outside the gene matches: 10. This CDR3 reads CASSPAGQGAGTGELFF. CDR3 sequence (DNA): TGTGCCAGTAGTCCCGCCGGACAGGGGGCGGGTACCGGGGAGCTGTTTTTT. The whole variable domain, remainder taken from reference TRBV19 and TRBJ2-2, is DGGITQSPKYLFRKEGQNVTLSCEQNLNHDAMYWYRQDPGQGLRLIYYSQIVNDFQKGDIAEGYSVSREKKESFPLTVTSAQKNPTAFYLCASSPAGQGAGTGELFFGEGSRLTVL.